Listed below are T cell receptor beta chains from one sample, sequenced in a study of blood T cell repertoires in COVID-19. The table came from immunoSEQ multiplex PCR; TCRdb's copy has only in-frame clones and leaves some out. Of 150,000 to 200,000 clones detected, roughly 77% appear once; the ten largest clones hold about 11%. Sequenced material: peripheral blood. The source of these receptors is an elderly woman with COVID-19, enrolled during active disease. Both conserved end residues are part of each CDR3. A D gene is named only where the DNA matches it firmly. Part of the rows lack a size; the others show once, few, many or a class for expanded clones.

V gene: TRBV2
clone size: NA
J gene: TRBJ2-3
D gene: NA
CDR3 protein: CASSEQGGTDTQYF
CDR3 DNA: TGTGCCAGCTCGGAACAGGGCGGCACAGATACGCAGTATTTT

V gene: TRBV2
clone size: NA
J gene: TRBJ1-5
D gene: NA
CDR3 protein: CASSSISGKQPQHF
CDR3 DNA: TGTGCCAGCAGTAGTATTTCAGGGAAACAGCCCCAGCATTTT

V gene: TRBV5-1
clone size: NA
J gene: TRBJ2-3
D gene: NA
CDR3 protein: CASSGGYGDTQYF
CDR3 DNA: TGCGCCAGCAGCGGGGGCTATGGAGATACGCAGTATTTT

V gene: TRBV12-3/TRBV12-4
clone size: NA
J gene: TRBJ2-7
D gene: NA
CDR3 protein: CASSFSGSYEQYF
CDR3 DNA: TGTGCCAGCAGTTTCAGCGGATCCTACGAGCAGTACTTC

V gene: TRBV5-1
clone size: NA
J gene: TRBJ2-1
D gene: NA
CDR3 protein: CASSLEGVENEQFF
CDR3 DNA: TGCGCCAGCAGCTTGGAAGGGGTAGAGAATGAGCAGTTCTTC

V gene: TRBV28
clone size: NA
J gene: TRBJ2-2
D gene: NA
CDR3 protein: CASTSMWTDANTGELFF
CDR3 DNA: TGTGCCAGCACTTCGATGTGGACAGACGCGAACACCGGGGAGCTGTTTTTT

V gene: TRBV6-5
clone size: NA
J gene: TRBJ2-3
D gene: TRBD2
CDR3 protein: CASSFTGGDTQYF
CDR3 DNA: TGTGCCAGCAGTTTCACGGGGGGTGATACGCAGTATTTT

V gene: TRBV5-1
clone size: NA
J gene: TRBJ1-2
D gene: NA
CDR3 protein: CASSLDLDSIYGYTF
CDR3 DNA: TGCGCCAGCAGCTTGGACCTGGACAGTATCTATGGCTACACCTTC

V gene: TRBV10-3
clone size: NA
J gene: TRBJ2-6
D gene: TRBD1
CDR3 protein: CAISPETGGGGANVLTF
CDR3 DNA: TGTGCCATCAGCCCCGAAACAGGGGGCGGAGGGGCCAACGTCCTGACTTTC

V gene: TRBV6-5
clone size: once
J gene: TRBJ2-7
D gene: TRBD1
CDR3 protein: CASSTSGTGWYEQYF
CDR3 DNA: TGTGCCAGCAGTACCTCCGGGACAGGGTGGTACGAGCAGTACTTC

V gene: TRBV11-2
clone size: few
J gene: TRBJ2-1
D gene: TRBD2
CDR3 protein: CASSSPGLAPYNEQFF
CDR3 DNA: TGTGCCAGCAGCTCACCGGGACTAGCCCCCTACAATGAGCAGTTCTTC

V gene: TRBV10-3
clone size: once
J gene: TRBJ1-5
D gene: NA
CDR3 protein: CAISDKGGNNQPQHF
CDR3 DNA: TGTGCCATCAGTGACAAAGGAGGGAACAATCAGCCCCAGCATTTT

V gene: TRBV19
clone size: NA
J gene: TRBJ2-6
D gene: NA
CDR3 protein: CASSNRGGMFSGANVLTF
CDR3 DNA: TGTGCCAGTAGTAACAGGGGCGGGATGTTCTCTGGGGCCAACGTCCTGACTTTC

V gene: TRBV7-8
clone size: NA
J gene: TRBJ2-1
D gene: NA
CDR3 protein: CASNFRGAHRNEQFF
CDR3 DNA: TGTGCCAGCAATTTCCGGGGGGCTCACCGTAATGAGCAGTTCTTC

V gene: TRBV6-5
clone size: NA
J gene: TRBJ1-5
D gene: NA
CDR3 protein: CASSRSTAFNQPQHF
CDR3 DNA: TGTGCCAGCAGTCGTTCGACAGCGTTCAATCAGCCCCAGCATTTT

V gene: TRBV28
clone size: NA
J gene: TRBJ2-7
D gene: NA
CDR3 protein: CASSIPSQGGSYEQYF
CDR3 DNA: TGTGCCAGCAGCATCCCGAGTCAGGGGGGATCCTACGAGCAGTACTTC

V gene: TRBV7-6
clone size: NA
J gene: TRBJ1-1
D gene: NA
CDR3 protein: CASSPRLEGEAFF
CDR3 DNA: TGTGCCAGCAGCCCCCGCTTAGAGGGTGAAGCTTTCTTT

V gene: TRBV11-3
clone size: NA
J gene: TRBJ2-7
D gene: NA
CDR3 protein: CASSLSPSSYEQYF
CDR3 DNA: TGTGCCAGCAGCTTATCCCCGAGCTCCTACGAGCAGTACTTC

V gene: TRBV7-2
clone size: NA
J gene: TRBJ2-7
D gene: TRBD2
CDR3 protein: CASSWTSGTTYEQYF
CDR3 DNA: TGTGCCAGCAGCTGGACTAGCGGGACCACCTACGAGCAGTACTTC

V gene: TRBV28
clone size: few
J gene: TRBJ1-2
D gene: NA
CDR3 protein: CASSLEGSGYGYTF
CDR3 DNA: TGTGCCAGCAGTTTAGAGGGCAGCGGCTATGGCTACACCTTC

V gene: TRBV5-1
clone size: NA
J gene: TRBJ2-1
D gene: TRBD2
CDR3 protein: CASTAGGGVYNEQFF
CDR3 DNA: TGCGCCAGCACCGCGGGAGGGGGGGTATACAATGAGCAGTTCTTC

V gene: TRBV5-4
clone size: NA
J gene: TRBJ2-3
D gene: TRBD2
CDR3 protein: CASSPGTSGRIRVDTQYF
CDR3 DNA: TGTGCCAGCAGCCCCGGGACTAGCGGGAGAATCCGGGTAGATACGCAGTATTTT

V gene: TRBV9
clone size: NA
J gene: TRBJ1-4
D gene: TRBD1
CDR3 protein: CASSVGTGGNGGEKLFF
CDR3 DNA: TGTGCCAGCAGCGTAGGGACAGGGGGTAATGGAGGTGAAAAACTGTTTTTT

V gene: TRBV15
clone size: NA
J gene: TRBJ1-4
D gene: NA
CDR3 protein: CATSRTPGEKLFF
CDR3 DNA: TGTGCCACCAGCAGAACCCCCGGGGAAAAACTGTTTTTT

V gene: TRBV5-8
clone size: NA
J gene: TRBJ2-5
D gene: NA
CDR3 protein: CASSRSGQETQYF
CDR3 DNA: TGTGCCAGCAGCCGGAGCGGCCAAGAGACCCAGTACTTC

V gene: TRBV3-1/TRBV3-2
clone size: NA
J gene: TRBJ2-4
D gene: TRBD2
CDR3 protein: CASSQWGGWAKNIQYF
CDR3 DNA: TGTGCCAGCAGCCAATGGGGGGGGTGGGCCAAAAACATTCAGTACTTC

V gene: TRBV4-1
clone size: NA
J gene: TRBJ2-7
D gene: TRBD1
CDR3 protein: CASSRDRGRFYEQYF
CDR3 DNA: TGCGCCAGCAGCCGGGACAGGGGGCGGTTCTACGAGCAGTACTTC

V gene: TRBV20-1
clone size: NA
J gene: TRBJ1-4
D gene: TRBD1
CDR3 protein: CSASRGDRGHEKLFF
CDR3 DNA: TGCAGTGCTAGTCGGGGAGACAGGGGGCATGAAAAACTGTTTTTT

V gene: TRBV10-3
clone size: NA
J gene: TRBJ2-7
D gene: NA
CDR3 protein: CAISEPNRPRRPYEQYF
CDR3 DNA: TGTGCCATCAGTGAGCCGAACCGACCCAGGAGGCCCTACGAGCAGTACTTC

V gene: TRBV25-1
clone size: NA
J gene: TRBJ1-1
D gene: NA
CDR3 protein: CAREQGSGNTEAFF
CDR3 DNA: TGTGCCAGGGAGCAGGGGAGTGGGAACACTGAAGCTTTCTTT

V gene: TRBV2
clone size: NA
J gene: TRBJ2-5
D gene: NA
CDR3 protein: CASSQQGFQETQYF
CDR3 DNA: TGTGCCAGCAGCCAACAGGGATTCCAAGAGACCCAGTACTTC

V gene: TRBV7-9
clone size: NA
J gene: TRBJ2-7
D gene: TRBD1
CDR3 protein: CASSLPGGRYEQYF
CDR3 DNA: TGTGCCAGCAGCCTACCAGGGGGCCGCTACGAGCAGTACTTC

V gene: TRBV27
clone size: NA
J gene: TRBJ2-5
D gene: TRBD2
CDR3 protein: CASSRLAGGETQYF
CDR3 DNA: TGTGCCAGTTCCCGGCTAGCGGGGGGAGAGACCCAGTACTTC

V gene: TRBV6-7
clone size: NA
J gene: TRBJ1-1
D gene: NA
CDR3 protein: CASRLGPEGDTEAFF
CDR3 DNA: TGTGCCAGCAGGCTAGGTCCTGAAGGCGACACTGAAGCTTTCTTT

V gene: TRBV2
clone size: NA
J gene: TRBJ1-4
D gene: NA
CDR3 protein: CASSEALRGTNEKLFF
CDR3 DNA: TGTGCCAGCAGTGAAGCGCTTCGGGGGACTAATGAAAAACTGTTTTTT

V gene: TRBV4-1
clone size: NA
J gene: TRBJ2-7
D gene: TRBD1
CDR3 protein: CASSQGQSFSYEQYF
CDR3 DNA: TGCGCCAGCAGCCAGGGACAGAGCTTCTCCTACGAGCAGTACTTC

V gene: TRBV7-2
clone size: few
J gene: TRBJ2-2
D gene: TRBD1
CDR3 protein: CASSAGTGNTGELFF
CDR3 DNA: TGTGCCAGCAGCGCCGGGACAGGGAACACCGGGGAGCTGTTTTTT